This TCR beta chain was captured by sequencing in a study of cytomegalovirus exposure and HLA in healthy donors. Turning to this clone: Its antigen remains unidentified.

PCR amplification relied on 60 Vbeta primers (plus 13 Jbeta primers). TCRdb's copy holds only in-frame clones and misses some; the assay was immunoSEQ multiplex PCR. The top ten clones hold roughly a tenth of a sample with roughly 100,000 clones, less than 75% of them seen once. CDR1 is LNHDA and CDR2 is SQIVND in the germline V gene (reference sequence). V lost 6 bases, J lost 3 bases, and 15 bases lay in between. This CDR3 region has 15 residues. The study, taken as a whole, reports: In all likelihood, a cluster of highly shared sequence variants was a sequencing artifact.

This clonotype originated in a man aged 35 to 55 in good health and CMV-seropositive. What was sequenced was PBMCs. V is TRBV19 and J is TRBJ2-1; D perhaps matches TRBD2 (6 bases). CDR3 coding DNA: TGTGCCAGTAGGGCTGGAAGCGGGTTCTACAATGAGCAGTTCTTC. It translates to CASRAGSGFYNEQFF.